The rows below give T cell receptor beta chains drawn from one sample of a study of long-term antiretroviral therapy in people with HIV. Data came from immunoSEQ multiplex PCR; TCRdb stores just in-frame clones and leaves some out. This table has approximately 28,000 clones, around 85% appearing once. The sample in question was unsorted PBMCs, obtained 4.7 to 5 years after starting antiretroviral therapy. Source of these receptors: a man in his forties with HIV. Each CDR3 is given with its conserved first and last residue. D genes are given only for firm matches. Some rows mark clone size as missing; the rest say once, few, many or name a class of expanded clone.

abundance	v_gene	d_gene	j_gene	CDR3nt	CDR3aa
NA	TRBV13	NA	TRBJ2-7	TGTGCCAGCAGCTTAACCGGGTTGGACGAGCAGTACTTC	CASSLTGLDEQYF
NA	TRBV5-6	NA	TRBJ2-1	TGTGCCAGCAGCTATTACAATGAGCAGTTCTTC	CASSYYNEQFF
NA	TRBV18	NA	TRBJ1-1	TGTGCCAGCTCCTCACAGCTCATGAACACTGAAGCTTTCTTT	CASSSQLMNTEAFF
NA	TRBV27	NA	TRBJ1-2	TGTGCCAGCAGTATCGGGCCGCCCAACTTCTATGGCTACACCTTC	CASSIGPPNFYGYTF
NA	TRBV19	TRBD2	TRBJ2-3	TGTGCCGGTAGCGGGGGGGCCAGGGATACGCAGTATTTT	CAGSGGARDTQYF
NA	TRBV6-5	NA	TRBJ2-4	TGTGCCTGCGGGCCCCGAGGCGCTTCTCAGTACTTC	CACGPRGASQYF
NA	TRBV27	NA	TRBJ2-3	TGTGCCAGCAGTTTATTGGGGTCCCTAGACACAGATACGCAGTATTTT	CASSLLGSLDTDTQYF
NA	TRBV27	TRBD1	TRBJ2-2	TGTGCCAGCAGGATCCAGGGGGTGAACACCGGGGAGCTGTTTTTT	CASRIQGVNTGELFF
NA	TRBV5-6	TRBD2	TRBJ2-3	TGTGCCAGCAGTAGTAGCGGGAGCACAGATACGCAGTATTTT	CASSSSGSTDTQYF
once	TRBV6-1	NA	TRBJ1-1	TGTGCCAGCAGTGATCGGGCAGGGAAGGGCACTGAAGCTTTCTTT	CASSDRAGKGTEAFF
NA	TRBV5-4	NA	TRBJ2-1	TGTGCCAGCAGCGGGGGGAGCAACCCCTCCTACAATGAGCAGTTCTTC	CASSGGSNPSYNEQFF
NA	TRBV10-3	NA	TRBJ1-1	TGTGCCATCAGTGAAAAGGGTAGGACTGAAGCTTTCTTT	CAISEKGRTEAFF
few	TRBV5-4	TRBD1	TRBJ2-7	TGTGCCAGCAGTTATGGGACAGGGGTCGAGCAGTACTTC	CASSYGTGVEQYF
few	TRBV30	TRBD1	TRBJ1-1	TGTGCCGGACAGGGCCCTGAAGCTTTCTTT	CAGQGPEAFF
NA	TRBV7-9	NA	TRBJ2-6	TGTGCCAGCAGCGGGGCCCACTCTGGGGCCAACGTCCTGACTTTC	CASSGAHSGANVLTF
NA	TRBV28	TRBD1	TRBJ1-1	TGTGCCAGCAGTCTAGGACAGGTCTCAGCTTTCTTT	CASSLGQVSAFF
NA	TRBV7-2	NA	TRBJ1-4	TGTGCCAGCAGCCGTAACCGGGGACTCGGAACTAATGAAAAACTGTTTTTT	CASSRNRGLGTNEKLFF
NA	TRBV2	TRBD2	TRBJ2-7	TGTGCCAGCAGTGAAGGGGGGGGTCCCTACGAGCAGTACTTC	CASSEGGGPYEQYF
NA	TRBV2	NA	TRBJ1-2	TGTGCCAGCAGTGGGGGGGCGTCCGGCTACACCTTC	CASSGGASGYTF
NA	TRBV2	NA	TRBJ1-4	TGTGCCAGCAGTGACCCAGGAACTAATGAAAAACTGTTTTTT	CASSDPGTNEKLFF
NA	TRBV7-9	TRBD1	TRBJ1-4	TGTGCCAGCAGCTTAAGCCGACAGGGAGGGGAAAAACTGTTTTTT	CASSLSRQGGEKLFF
once	TRBV23-1	NA	TRBJ2-7	TGCGCCAGCAGTCAATTTTGCGGCCGCTCCTACGAGCAGTACTTC	CASSQFCGRSYEQYF
NA	TRBV2	NA	TRBJ2-7	TGTGCCAGCAGTGAAGCCTACGAGCAGTACTTC	CASSEAYEQYF
NA	TRBV10-3	NA	TRBJ2-3	TGTGCCATCGCGTTGACAGATACGCAGTATTTT	CAIALTDTQYF
NA	TRBV19	NA	TRBJ2-7	TGTGCCAGTAGTACCATGACAGCCTACGAGCAGTACTTC	CASSTMTAYEQYF
NA	TRBV7-3	TRBD1	TRBJ2-2	TGTGCCAGCAGCATCCAGGGGGCGCACACCACCGGGGAGCTGTTTTTT	CASSIQGAHTTGELFF
NA	TRBV19	NA	TRBJ2-1	TGTGCCAGTAGTTCCTTACGGGCCTCCTTACCCCAGTTCTTC	CASSSLRASLPQFF
NA	TRBV29-1	NA	TRBJ1-1	TGCAGGGCGGGGATGAACACTGAAGCTTTCTTT	CRAGMNTEAFF
NA	TRBV28	TRBD2	TRBJ2-2	TGTGCCAGCAGTACCTTAGGAGGGAGGGGCACCGGGGAGCTGTTTTTT	CASSTLGGRGTGELFF
NA	TRBV6-4	TRBD1	TRBJ2-3	TGTGCCAGCAGTGGAAAGGGGGCTGGGACAGATACGCAGTATTTT	CASSGKGAGTDTQYF
NA	TRBV4-3	TRBD1	TRBJ2-6	TGCGCCAGCAGCCAGGATGGGACAGTGATTTCTGGGGCCAACGTCCTGACTTTC	CASSQDGTVISGANVLTF
NA	TRBV25-1	NA	TRBJ2-7	TGTGCCAGCAGTGAAACCCAAGGGGGGGCGAACTACGAGCAGTACTTC	CASSETQGGANYEQYF
NA	TRBV2	NA	TRBJ2-2	TGTGCCAGCGAGTTACAGGGTTCCGGGGAGCTGTTTTTT	CASELQGSGELFF
NA	TRBV27	TRBD2	TRBJ2-7	TGTGCCAGCAGTTTATTAGCGCGGGAGGGCTACTACTTC	CASSLLAREGYYF
NA	TRBV7-9	NA	TRBJ2-5	TGTGCCAGCAGCCGGGGGAGCGGACAAGAGACCCAGTACTTC	CASSRGSGQETQYF
once	TRBV27	TRBD1	TRBJ2-3	TGTGCCAGCAGTTTAAGGACAGGAGCTAGCACAGATACGCAGTATTTT	CASSLRTGASTDTQYF
once	TRBV5-1	NA	TRBJ2-7	TGCGCCAGCAGCTCGGGGGTAGCCTCCTACGAGCAGTACTTC	CASSSGVASYEQYF
NA	TRBV11-2	NA	TRBJ2-7	TGTGCCAGCAGCCGCGGGTCGCAGGACTACGAGCAGTACTTC	CASSRGSQDYEQYF
NA	TRBV7-2	NA	TRBJ1-2	TGTGCCAGCAGCTTAGGTCAGGGGAACTATGGCTACACCTTC	CASSLGQGNYGYTF
once	TRBV9	NA	TRBJ1-1	TGTGCCAGCAGCCCCCGACAGGTTGGCACTGAAGCTTTCTTT	CASSPRQVGTEAFF
NA	TRBV5-5	NA	TRBJ2-3	TGTGCCAGCAGCTTACCGACTGGGCAAGGAAGGGCAGATACGCAGTATTTT	CASSLPTGQGRADTQYF
NA	TRBV4-2	NA	TRBJ1-4	TGTGCCAGCAGCCTCCCCCACGCGGGAGATGCAACTAATGAAAAACTGTTTTTT	CASSLPHAGDATNEKLFF
NA	TRBV5-4	NA	TRBJ2-2	TGTGCCAGCAGCTTGGTCGGGGCCGCGAACACCGGGGAGCTGTTTTTT	CASSLVGAANTGELFF
NA	TRBV7-9	NA	TRBJ2-7	TGTGCCAGCAGCCCGACGGAGGGTTGGTACGAGCAGTACTTC	CASSPTEGWYEQYF
NA	TRBV19	TRBD1	TRBJ1-2	TGTGCCAGTAGCCGTGGGGGCCTTAACAGGGGGCCTTATGGCTACACCTTC	CASSRGGLNRGPYGYTF
NA	TRBV5-1	TRBD2	TRBJ2-5	TGCGCCAGCAGCTTTTTGTTAGCGGGAGAAGGGAAGACCCAGTACTTC	CASSFLLAGEGKTQYF
NA	TRBV28	NA	TRBJ2-3	TGTGCCAGCGGAACGGGACTGGGAATCACAGATACGCAGTATTTT	CASGTGLGITDTQYF
NA	TRBV5-8	NA	TRBJ2-2	TGTGCCAGCAGTTTCCAGGGGACCACCGGGGAGCTGTTTTTT	CASSFQGTTGELFF
NA	TRBV19	NA	TRBJ2-7	TGTGCCAGTAGTATAGTCCCAGGGGCGGGGGAGCAGTACTTC	CASSIVPGAGEQYF
NA	TRBV4-1	NA	TRBJ1-3	TGCGCCAGCAGCCAAGAAGGGGGTGACGGAAACACCATATATTTT	CASSQEGGDGNTIYF
few	TRBV11-2	NA	TRBJ2-7	TGTGCCAGCAGCTTAGGGCTAGGCAGTTCCCTCTACGAGCAGTACTTC	CASSLGLGSSLYEQYF
NA	TRBV5-6	TRBD2	TRBJ2-1	TGTGCCAGCAGCAGGGGACTAGCGGTCTACAATGAGCAGTTCTTC	CASSRGLAVYNEQFF
NA	TRBV7-9	NA	TRBJ1-1	TGTGCCAGCAGCTCCTTAGACAGTCAGAATCCCCTACGGGCTGAAGCTTTCTTT	CASSSLDSQNPLRAEAFF
NA	TRBV5-6	NA	TRBJ2-3	TGTGCCAGCAGCCCGGAGGGCCTCAGCACAGATACGCAGTATTTT	CASSPEGLSTDTQYF